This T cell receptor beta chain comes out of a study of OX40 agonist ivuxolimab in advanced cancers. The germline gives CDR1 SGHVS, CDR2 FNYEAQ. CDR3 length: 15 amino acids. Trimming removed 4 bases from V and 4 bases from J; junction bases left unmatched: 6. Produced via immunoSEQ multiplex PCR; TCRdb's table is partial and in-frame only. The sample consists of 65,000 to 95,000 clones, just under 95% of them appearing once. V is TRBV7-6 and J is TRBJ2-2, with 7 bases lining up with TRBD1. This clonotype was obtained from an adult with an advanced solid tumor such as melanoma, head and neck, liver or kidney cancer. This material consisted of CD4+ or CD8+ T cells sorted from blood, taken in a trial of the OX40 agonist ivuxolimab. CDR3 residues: CASSSEGGGTGELFF. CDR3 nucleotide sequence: TGTGCCAGCAGCTCCGAAGGGGGCGGCACCGGGGAGCTGTTTTTT.